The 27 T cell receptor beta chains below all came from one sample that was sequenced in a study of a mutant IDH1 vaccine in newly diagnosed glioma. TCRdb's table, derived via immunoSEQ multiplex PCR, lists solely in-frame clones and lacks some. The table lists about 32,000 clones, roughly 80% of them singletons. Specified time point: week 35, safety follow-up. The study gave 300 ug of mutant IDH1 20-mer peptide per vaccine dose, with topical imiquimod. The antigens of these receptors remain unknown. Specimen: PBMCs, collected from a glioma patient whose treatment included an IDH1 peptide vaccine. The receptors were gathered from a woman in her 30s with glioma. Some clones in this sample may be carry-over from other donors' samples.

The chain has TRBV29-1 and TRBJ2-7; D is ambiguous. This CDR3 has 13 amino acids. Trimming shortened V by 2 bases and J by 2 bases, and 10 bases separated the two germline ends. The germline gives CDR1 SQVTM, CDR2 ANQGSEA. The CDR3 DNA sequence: TGCAGCGTTGAAAGTGACGTAGCCTACGAGCAGTACTTC. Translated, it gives CSVESDVAYEQYF.

CDR3 residues: CASSEGRGELFF. The CDR3 nucleotides read TGTGCCAGCAGTGAAGGGAGGGGGGAGCTGTTTTTT. The J gene is TRBJ2-2, the V gene TRBV6-1; possibly TRBD2 for D (5 bases). Trimming took 1 base from V and 8 from J, leaving 5 bases between them. CDR3 size: 12 residues. The V gene's germline CDR1 is MNHNS and CDR2 SASEGT.

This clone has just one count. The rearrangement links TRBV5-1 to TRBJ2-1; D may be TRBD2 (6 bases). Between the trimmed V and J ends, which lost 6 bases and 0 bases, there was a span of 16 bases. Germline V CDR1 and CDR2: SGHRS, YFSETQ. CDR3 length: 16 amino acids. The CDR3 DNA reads TGCGCCAGCAACAGCCGCGGGGCTAGCTCCTACAATGAGCAGTTCTTC. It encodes CASNSRGASSYNEQFF.

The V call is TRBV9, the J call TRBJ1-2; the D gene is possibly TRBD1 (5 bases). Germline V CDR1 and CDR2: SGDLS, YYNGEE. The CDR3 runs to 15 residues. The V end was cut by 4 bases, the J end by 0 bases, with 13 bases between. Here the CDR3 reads CASSPGTAANYGYTF. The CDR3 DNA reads TGTGCCAGCAGCCCGGGGACTGCTGCTAACTATGGCTACACCTTC.

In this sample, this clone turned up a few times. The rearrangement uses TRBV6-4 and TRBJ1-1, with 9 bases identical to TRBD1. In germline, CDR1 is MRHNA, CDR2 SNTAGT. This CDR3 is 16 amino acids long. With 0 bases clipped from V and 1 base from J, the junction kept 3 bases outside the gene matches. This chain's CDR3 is CASSDSPGQGNTEAFF. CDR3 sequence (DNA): TGTGCCAGCAGTGACTCCCCGGGACAGGGGAACACTGAAGCTTTCTTT.

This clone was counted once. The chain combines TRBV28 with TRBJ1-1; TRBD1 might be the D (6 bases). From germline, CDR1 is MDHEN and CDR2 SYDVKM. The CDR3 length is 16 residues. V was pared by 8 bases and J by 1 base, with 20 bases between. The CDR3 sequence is CASPRAGGGGNTEAFF. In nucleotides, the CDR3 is TGTGCCAGCCCTAGAGCCGGGGGCGGGGGGAACACTGAAGCTTTCTTT. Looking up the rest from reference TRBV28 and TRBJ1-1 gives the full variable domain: DVKVTQSSRYLVKRTGEKVFLECVQDMDHENMFWYRQDPGLGLRLIYFSYDVKMKEKGDIPEGYSVSREKKERFSLILESASTNQTSMYLCASPRAGGGGNTEAFFGQGTRLTVV.

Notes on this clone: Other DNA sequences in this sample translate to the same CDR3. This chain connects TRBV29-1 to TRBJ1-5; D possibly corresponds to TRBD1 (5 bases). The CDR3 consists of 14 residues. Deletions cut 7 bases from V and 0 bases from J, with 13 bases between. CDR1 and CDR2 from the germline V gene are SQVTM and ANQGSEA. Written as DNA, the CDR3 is TGCAGCGCCTCGAGGGGTGATAGCAATCAGCCCCAGCATTTT. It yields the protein CSASRGDSNQPQHF.

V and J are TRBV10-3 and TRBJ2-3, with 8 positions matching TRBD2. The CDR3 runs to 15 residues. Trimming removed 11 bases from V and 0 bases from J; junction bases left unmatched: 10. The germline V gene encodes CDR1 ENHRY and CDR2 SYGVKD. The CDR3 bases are TGTGCCTCAGGTGATAGCGGGACTAGCACAGATACGCAGTATTTT. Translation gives CASGDSGTSTDTQYF.

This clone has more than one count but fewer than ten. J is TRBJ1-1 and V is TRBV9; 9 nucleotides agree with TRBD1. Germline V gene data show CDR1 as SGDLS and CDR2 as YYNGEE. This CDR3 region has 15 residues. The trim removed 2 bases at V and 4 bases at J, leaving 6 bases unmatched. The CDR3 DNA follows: TGTGCCAGCAGCGTCACCGGGACAGGGCCCACTGAAGCTTTCTTT. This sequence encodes CASSVTGTGPTEAFF.

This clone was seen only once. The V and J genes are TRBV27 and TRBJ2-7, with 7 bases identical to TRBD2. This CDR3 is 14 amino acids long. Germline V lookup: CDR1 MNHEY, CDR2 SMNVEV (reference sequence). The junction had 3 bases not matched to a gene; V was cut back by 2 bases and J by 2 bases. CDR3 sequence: CASSLGRGPYEQYF. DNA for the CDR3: TGTGCCAGCAGTTTAGGGAGGGGACCCTACGAGCAGTACTTC.

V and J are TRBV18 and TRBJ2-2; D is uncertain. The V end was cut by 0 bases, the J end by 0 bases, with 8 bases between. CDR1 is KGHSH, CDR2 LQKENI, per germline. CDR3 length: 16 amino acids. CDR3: CASSPPGIANTGELFF. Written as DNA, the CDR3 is TGTGCCAGCTCACCACCTGGTATAGCGAACACCGGGGAGCTGTTTTTT.

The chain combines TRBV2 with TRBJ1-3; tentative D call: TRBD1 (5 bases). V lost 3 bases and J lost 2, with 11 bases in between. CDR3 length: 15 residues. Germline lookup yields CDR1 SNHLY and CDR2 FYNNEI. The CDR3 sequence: CASSDRGSTGNTIYF. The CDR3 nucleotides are TGTGCCAGCAGTGACCGGGGGAGTACTGGAAACACCATATATTTT.

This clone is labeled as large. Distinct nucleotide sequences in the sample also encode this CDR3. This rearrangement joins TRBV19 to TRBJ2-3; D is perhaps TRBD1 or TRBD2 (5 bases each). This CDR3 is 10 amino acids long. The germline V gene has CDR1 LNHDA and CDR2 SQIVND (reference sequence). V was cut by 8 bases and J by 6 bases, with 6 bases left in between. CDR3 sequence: CASEGDTQYF. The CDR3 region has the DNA TGTGCCAGTGAGGGGGATACGCAGTATTTT.

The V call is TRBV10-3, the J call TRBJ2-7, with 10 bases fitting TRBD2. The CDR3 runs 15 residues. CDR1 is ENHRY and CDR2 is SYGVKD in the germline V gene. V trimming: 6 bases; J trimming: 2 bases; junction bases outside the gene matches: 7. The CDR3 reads CAIRDLAGATYEQYF. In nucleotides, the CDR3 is TGTGCCATCAGAGATCTAGCGGGGGCAACCTACGAGCAGTACTTC.

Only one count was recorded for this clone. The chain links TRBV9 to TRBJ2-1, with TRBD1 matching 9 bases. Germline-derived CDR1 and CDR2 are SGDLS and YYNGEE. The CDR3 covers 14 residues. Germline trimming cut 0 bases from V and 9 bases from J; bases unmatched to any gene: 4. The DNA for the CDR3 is TGTGCCAGCAGCGTAGCGGACAGGGGTGTTGAGCAGTTCTTC. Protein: CASSVADRGVEQFF.

The CDR3 here is CAWSPGAYNEQFF. The CDR3 DNA reads TGTGCCTGGAGTCCAGGGGCCTACAATGAGCAGTTCTTC. The V gene is TRBV30, the J gene TRBJ2-1; the D gene is possibly TRBD1 (6 bases). Trimming took off 2 bases at V and 2 bases at J, with 7 bases between the two ends. The CDR3 contains 13 residues. The V gene's germline CDR1 is GTSNPN and CDR2 SVGIG (reference sequence).

CDR3 loop: CASSHEDRGFTNQPQHF. The CDR3 coding sequence is TGCGCCAGCAGCCACGAGGACAGGGGGTTTACCAATCAGCCCCAGCATTTT. The V call is TRBV4-1, the J call TRBJ1-5, with 10 bases aligning to TRBD1. Germline V gene lookup returns CDR1 MGHRA and CDR2 YSYEKL. This CDR3 has 17 amino acids. V gave up 3 bases and J gave up 3 bases; unmatched junction bases: 8.

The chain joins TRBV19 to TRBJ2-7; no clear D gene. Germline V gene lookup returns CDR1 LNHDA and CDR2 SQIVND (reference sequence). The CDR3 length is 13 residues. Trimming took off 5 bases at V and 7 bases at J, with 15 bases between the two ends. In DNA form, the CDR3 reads TGTGCCAGTAGTCCAGGACGGGCTTGGGAGCAGTACTTC. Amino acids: CASSPGRAWEQYF.

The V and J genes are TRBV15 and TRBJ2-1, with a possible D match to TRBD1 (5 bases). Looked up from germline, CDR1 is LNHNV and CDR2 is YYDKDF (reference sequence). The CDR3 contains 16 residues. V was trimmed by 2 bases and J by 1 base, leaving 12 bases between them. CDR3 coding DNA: TGTGCCACCAGCAGACAGGGCCACCAATCCTACAATGAGCAGTTCTTC. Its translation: CATSRQGHQSYNEQFF.

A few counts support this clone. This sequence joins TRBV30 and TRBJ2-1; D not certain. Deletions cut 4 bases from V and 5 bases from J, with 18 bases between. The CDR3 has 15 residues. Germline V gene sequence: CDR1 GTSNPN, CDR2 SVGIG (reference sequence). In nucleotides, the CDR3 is TGTGCCTGGAAGGCCCGAGGCGGCGGTAACAATGAGCAGTTCTTC. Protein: CAWKARGGGNNEQFF.

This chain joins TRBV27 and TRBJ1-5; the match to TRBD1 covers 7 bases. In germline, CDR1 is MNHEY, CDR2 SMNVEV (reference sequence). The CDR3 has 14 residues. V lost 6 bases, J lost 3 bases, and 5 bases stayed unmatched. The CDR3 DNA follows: TGTGCCAGCAGGCAACAGGGGATCAATCAGCCCCAGCATTTT. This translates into CASRQQGINQPQHF.

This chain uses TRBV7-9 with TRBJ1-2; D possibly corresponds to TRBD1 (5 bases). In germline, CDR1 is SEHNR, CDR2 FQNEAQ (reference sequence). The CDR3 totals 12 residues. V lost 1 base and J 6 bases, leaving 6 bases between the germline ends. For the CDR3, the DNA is TGTGCCAGCAGCTTAGGAGGGGATGGCTACACCTTC. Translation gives CASSLGGDGYTF.

The CDR3 coding sequence is TGTGCCAGCAGTTACGGTAGCACAGATACGCAGTATTTT. Translating it yields CASSYGSTDTQYF. The rearrangement links TRBV27 to TRBJ2-3, with D hard to call. This CDR3 region has 13 residues. V was clipped by 4 bases and J by 0 bases, with 5 bases between them. The germline V gene has CDR1 MNHEY and CDR2 SMNVEV (reference sequence).

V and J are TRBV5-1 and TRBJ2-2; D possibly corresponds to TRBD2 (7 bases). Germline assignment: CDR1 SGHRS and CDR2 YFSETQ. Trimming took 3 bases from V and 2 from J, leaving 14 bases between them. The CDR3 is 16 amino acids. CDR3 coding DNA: TGCGCCAGCAGCTCCCTGGGGGGGCCTAACACCGGGGAGCTGTTTTTT. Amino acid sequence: CASSSLGGPNTGELFF.

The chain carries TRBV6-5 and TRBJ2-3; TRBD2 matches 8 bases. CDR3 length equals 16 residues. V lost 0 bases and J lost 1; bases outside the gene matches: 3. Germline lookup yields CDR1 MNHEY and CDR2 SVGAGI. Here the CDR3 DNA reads TGTGCCAGCAGTTACTCTGGCGGGAGGCGCACAGATACGCAGTATTTT. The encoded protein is CASSYSGGRRTDTQYF.

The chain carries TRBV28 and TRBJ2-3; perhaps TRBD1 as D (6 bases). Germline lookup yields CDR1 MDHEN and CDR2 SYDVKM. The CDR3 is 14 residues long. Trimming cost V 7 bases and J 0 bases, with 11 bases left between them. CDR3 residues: CASNGDRSTDTQYF. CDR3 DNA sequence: TGTGCCAGCAACGGTGACAGGAGCACAGATACGCAGTATTTT.

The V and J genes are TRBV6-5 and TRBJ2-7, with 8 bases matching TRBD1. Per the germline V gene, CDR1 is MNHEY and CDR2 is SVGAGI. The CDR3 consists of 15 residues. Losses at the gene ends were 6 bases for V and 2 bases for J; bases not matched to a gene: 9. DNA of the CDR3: TGTGCCAGCAGCCAGACAGGGGACCCTACCTACGAGCAGTACTTC. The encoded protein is CASSQTGDPTYEQYF.